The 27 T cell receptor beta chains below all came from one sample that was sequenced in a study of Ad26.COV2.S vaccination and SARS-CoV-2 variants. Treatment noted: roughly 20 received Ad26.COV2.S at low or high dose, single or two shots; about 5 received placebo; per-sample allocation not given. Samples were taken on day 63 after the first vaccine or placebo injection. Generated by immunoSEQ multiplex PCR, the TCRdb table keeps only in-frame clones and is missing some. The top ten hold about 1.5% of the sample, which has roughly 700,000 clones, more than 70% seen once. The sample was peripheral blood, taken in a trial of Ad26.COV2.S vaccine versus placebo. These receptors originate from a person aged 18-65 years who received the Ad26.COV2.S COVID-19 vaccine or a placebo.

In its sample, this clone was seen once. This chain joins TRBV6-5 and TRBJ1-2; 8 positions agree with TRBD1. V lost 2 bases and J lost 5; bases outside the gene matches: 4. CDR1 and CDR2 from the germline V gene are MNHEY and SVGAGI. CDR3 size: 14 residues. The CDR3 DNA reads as TGTGCCAGCAGTTACCAGGGGGCGGAATATGGCTACACCTTC. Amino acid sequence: CASSYQGAEYGYTF.

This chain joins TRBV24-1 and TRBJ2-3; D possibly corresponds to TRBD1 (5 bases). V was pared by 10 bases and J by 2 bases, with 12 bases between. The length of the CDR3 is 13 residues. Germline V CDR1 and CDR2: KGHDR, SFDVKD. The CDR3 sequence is CATEGQDTDTQYF. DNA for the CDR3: TGTGCCACAGAAGGACAAGACACAGATACGCAGTATTTT.

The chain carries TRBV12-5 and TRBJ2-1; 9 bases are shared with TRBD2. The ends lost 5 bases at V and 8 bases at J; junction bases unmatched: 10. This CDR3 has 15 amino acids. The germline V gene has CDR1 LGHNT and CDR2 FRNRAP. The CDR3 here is CASGSGTSPLDEQFF. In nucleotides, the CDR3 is TGTGCTAGTGGTAGCGGGACTAGCCCCTTGGATGAGCAGTTCTTC.

CDR3 region: CSGQGSYEQYF. Written as DNA, the CDR3 is TGCAGCGGGCAAGGTTCCTACGAGCAGTACTTC. The rearrangement joins TRBV29-1 to TRBJ2-7; D not resolved. Germline V gene lookup returns CDR1 SQVTM and CDR2 ANQGSEA. The CDR3 is made up of 11 amino acids. V dropped 7 bases and J dropped 1 base, with 8 bases sitting between them.

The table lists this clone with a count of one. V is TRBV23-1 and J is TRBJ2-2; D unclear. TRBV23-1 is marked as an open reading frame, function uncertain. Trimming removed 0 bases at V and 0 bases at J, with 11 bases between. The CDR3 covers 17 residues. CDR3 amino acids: CASSQSWRKSNTGELFF. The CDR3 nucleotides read TGCGCCAGCAGTCAATCGTGGAGAAAATCGAACACCGGGGAGCTGTTTTTT.

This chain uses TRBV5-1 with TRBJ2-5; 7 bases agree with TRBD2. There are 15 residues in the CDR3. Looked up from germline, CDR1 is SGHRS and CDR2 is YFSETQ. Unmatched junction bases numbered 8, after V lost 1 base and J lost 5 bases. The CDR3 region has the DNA TGCGCCAGCAGCTTGCGGCCCCGGGGGGAGGAGACCCAGTACTTC. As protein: CASSLRPRGEETQYF.

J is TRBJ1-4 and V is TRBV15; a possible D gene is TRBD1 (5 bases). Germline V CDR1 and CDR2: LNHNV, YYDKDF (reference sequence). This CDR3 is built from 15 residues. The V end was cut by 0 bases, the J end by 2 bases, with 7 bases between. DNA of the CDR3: TGTGCCACCAGCAGAGACAGGGTGACTAATGAAAAACTGTTTTTT. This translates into CATSRDRVTNEKLFF.

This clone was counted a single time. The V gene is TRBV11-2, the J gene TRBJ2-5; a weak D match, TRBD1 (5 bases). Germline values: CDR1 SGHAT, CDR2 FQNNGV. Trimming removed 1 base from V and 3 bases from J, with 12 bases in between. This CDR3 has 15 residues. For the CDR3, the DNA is TGTGCCAGCAGCTTAGGTCTTGACAGTAAAGAGACCCAGTACTTC. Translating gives CASSLGLDSKETQYF.

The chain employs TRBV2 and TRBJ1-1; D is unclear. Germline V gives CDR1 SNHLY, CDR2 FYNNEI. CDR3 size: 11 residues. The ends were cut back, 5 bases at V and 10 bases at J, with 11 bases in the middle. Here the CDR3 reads CASSSLGGAFF. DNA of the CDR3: TGTGCCAGCAGTTCCCTAGGCGGAGCTTTCTTT.

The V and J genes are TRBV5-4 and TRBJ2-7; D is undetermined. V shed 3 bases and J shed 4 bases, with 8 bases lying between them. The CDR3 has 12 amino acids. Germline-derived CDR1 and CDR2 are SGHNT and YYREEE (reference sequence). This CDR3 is CASSSDEYEQYF. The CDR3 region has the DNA TGTGCCAGCAGCTCCGATGAATACGAGCAGTACTTC. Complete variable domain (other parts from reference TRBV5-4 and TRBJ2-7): ETGVTQSPTHLIKTRGQQVTLRCSSQSGHNTVSWYQQALGQGPQFIFQYYREEENGRGNFPPRFSGLQFPNYSSELNVNALELDDSALYLCASSSDEYEQYFGPGTRLTVT.

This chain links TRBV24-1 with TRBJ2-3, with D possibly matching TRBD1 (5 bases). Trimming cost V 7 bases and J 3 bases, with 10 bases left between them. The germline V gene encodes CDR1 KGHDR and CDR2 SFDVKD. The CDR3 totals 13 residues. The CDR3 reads CATSQGTTDTQYF. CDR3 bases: TGTGCCACCAGCCAGGGTACGACAGATACGCAGTATTTT.

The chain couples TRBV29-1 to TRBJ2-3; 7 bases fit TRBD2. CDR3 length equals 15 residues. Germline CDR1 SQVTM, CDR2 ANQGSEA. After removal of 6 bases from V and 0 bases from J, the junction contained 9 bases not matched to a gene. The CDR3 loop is CSVAGTTTSTDTQYF. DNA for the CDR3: TGCAGCGTGGCCGGGACTACTACTAGCACAGATACGCAGTATTTT.

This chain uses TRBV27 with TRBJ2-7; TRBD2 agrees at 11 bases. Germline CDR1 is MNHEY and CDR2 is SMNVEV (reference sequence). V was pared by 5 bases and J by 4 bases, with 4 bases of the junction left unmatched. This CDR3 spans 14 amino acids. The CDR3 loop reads CASSTTSGVYEQYF. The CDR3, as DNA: TGTGCCAGCAGTACGACTAGCGGGGTATACGAGCAGTACTTC.

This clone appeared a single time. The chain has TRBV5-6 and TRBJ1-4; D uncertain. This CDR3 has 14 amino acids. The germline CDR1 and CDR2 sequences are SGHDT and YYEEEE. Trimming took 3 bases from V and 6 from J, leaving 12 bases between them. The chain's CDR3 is CASSWWEVDEKLFF. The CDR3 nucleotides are TGTGCCAGCAGCTGGTGGGAGGTGGATGAAAAACTGTTTTTT.

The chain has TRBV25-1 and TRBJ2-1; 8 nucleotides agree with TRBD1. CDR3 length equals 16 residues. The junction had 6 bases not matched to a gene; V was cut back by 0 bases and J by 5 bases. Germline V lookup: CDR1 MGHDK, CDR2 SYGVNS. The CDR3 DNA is TGTGCCAGCAGTGAATACGGACAGGGTAAAAACAATGAGCAGTTCTTC. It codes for CASSEYGQGKNNEQFF.

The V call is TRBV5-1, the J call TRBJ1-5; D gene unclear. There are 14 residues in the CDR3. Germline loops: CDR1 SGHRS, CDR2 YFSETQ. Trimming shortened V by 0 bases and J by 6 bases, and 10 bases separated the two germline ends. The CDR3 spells CASSLAAGGQPQHF. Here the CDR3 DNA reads TGCGCCAGCAGCTTGGCCGCGGGAGGTCAGCCCCAGCATTTT. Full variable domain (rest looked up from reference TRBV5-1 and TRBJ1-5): KAGVTQTPRYLIKTRGQQVTLSCSPISGHRSVSWYQQTPGQGLQFLFEYFSETQRNKGNFPGRFSGRQFSNSRSEMNVSTLELGDSALYLCASSLAAGGQPQHFGDGTRLSIL.

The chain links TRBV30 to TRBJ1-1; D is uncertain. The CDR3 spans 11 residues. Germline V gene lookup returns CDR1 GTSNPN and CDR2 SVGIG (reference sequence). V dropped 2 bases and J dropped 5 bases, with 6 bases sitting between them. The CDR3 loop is CAWSLRTEAFF. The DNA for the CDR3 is TGTGCCTGGAGTCTCAGAACTGAAGCTTTCTTT. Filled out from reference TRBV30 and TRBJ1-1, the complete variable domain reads SQTIHQWPATLVQPVGSPLSLECTVEGTSNPNLYWYRQAAGRGLQLLFYSVGIGQISSEVPQNLSASRPQDRQFILSSKKLLLSDSGFYLCAWSLRTEAFFGQGTRLTVV.

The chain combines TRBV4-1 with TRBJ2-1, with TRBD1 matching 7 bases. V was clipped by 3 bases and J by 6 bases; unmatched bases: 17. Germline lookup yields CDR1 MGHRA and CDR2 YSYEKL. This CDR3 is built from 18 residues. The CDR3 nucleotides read TGCGCCAGCAGCCACCACTCGACAGGGATTCACCCCACCAATGAGCAGTTCTTC. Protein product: CASSHHSTGIHPTNEQFF.

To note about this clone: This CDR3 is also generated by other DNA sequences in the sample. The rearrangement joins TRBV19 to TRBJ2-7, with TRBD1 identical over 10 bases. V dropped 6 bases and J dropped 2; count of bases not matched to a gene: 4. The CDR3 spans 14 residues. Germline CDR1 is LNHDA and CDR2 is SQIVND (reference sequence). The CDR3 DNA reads TGTGCCAGTAGCACCGGGACAGGGGCCTACGAGCAGTACTTC. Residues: CASSTGTGAYEQYF.

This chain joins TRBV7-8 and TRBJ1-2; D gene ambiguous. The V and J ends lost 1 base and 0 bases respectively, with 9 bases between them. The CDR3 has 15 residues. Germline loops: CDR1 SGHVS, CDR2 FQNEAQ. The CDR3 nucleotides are TGTGCCAGCAGCTTAGAGGCGGGAACTAACTATGGCTACACCTTC. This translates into CASSLEAGTNYGYTF.

The CDR3 bases are TGTGCCACCTCTCGGTCAGTGGATGAGCAGTTCTTC. The encoded protein is CATSRSVDEQFF. This chain links TRBV6-5 with TRBJ2-1; D remains unclear. The CDR3 runs 12 residues. The V end was cut by 10 bases, the J end by 8 bases, with 15 bases between. In germline, CDR1 is MNHEY, CDR2 SVGAGI.

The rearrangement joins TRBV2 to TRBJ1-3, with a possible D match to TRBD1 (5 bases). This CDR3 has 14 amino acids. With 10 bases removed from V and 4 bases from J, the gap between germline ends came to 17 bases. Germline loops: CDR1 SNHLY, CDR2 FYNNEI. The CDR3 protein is CATHQGFGGNTIYF. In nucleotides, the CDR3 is TGTGCCACCCATCAGGGATTTGGAGGAAACACCATATATTTT.

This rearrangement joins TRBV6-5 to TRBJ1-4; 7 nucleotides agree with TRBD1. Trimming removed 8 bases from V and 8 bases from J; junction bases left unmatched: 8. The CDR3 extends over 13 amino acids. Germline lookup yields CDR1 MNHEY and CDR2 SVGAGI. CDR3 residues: CASSAGGWEKLFF. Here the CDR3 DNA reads TGTGCCAGCTCGGCAGGGGGTTGGGAAAAACTGTTTTTT.

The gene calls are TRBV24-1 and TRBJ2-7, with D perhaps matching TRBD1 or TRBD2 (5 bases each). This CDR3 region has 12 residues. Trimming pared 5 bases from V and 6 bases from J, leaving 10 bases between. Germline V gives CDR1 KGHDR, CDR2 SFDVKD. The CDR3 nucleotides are TGTGCCACCAGTGTAGGGGACGGCGAGCAGTACTTC. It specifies CATSVGDGEQYF.

CDR3 region: CATSDYGYEQYF. The DNA for the CDR3 is TGTGCCACCAGTGATTACGGCTACGAGCAGTACTTC. This chain uses TRBV24-1 with TRBJ2-7; D is uncertain. V dropped 2 bases and J dropped 3 bases, with 4 bases sitting between them. Germline values: CDR1 KGHDR, CDR2 SFDVKD. The CDR3 totals 12 residues.

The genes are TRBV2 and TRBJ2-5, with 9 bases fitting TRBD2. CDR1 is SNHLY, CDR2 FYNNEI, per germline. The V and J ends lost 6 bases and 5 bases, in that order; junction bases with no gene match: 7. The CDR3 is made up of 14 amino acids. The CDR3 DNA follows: TGTGCCAGCAGGGTGCGGGGGGGCCGGGAGACCCAGTACTTC. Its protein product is CASRVRGGRETQYF.

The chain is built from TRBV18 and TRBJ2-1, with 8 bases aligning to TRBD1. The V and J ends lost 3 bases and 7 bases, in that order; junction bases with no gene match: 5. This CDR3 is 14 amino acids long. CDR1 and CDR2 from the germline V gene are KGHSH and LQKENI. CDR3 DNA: TGTGCCAGCTCACCCCAGGGGGCGGGTAATGAGCAGTTCTTC. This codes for CASSPQGAGNEQFF.